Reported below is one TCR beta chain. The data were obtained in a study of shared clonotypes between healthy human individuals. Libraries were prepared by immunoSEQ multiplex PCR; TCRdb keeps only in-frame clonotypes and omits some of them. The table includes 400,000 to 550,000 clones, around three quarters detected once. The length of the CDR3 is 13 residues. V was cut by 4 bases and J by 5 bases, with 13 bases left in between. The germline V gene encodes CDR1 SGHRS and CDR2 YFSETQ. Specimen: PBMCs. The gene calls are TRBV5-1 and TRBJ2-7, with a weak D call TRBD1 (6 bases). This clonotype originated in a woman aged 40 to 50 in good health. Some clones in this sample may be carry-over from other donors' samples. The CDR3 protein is CASSNAGVDEQYF. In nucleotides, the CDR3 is TGCGCCAGCAGCAATGCAGGGGTCGACGAGCAGTACTTC.